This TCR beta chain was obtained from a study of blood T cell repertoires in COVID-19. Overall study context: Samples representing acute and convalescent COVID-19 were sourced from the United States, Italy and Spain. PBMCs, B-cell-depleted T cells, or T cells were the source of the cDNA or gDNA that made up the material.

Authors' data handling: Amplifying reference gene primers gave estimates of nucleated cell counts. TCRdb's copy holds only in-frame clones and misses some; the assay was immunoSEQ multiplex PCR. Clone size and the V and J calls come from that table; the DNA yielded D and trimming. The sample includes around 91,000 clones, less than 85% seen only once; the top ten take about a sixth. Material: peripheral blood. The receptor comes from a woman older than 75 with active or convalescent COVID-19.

Here the CDR3 DNA reads TGCAGCGTTGAAAGGATCGGGGTCCAAGCTTTCTTT. Its translation: CSVERIGVQAFF. The chain uses TRBV29-1 and TRBJ1-1; no firm D call. With 2 bases removed from V and 9 bases from J, the gap between germline ends came to 13 bases. The CDR3 runs to 12 residues. Germline V lookup: CDR1 SQVTM, CDR2 ANQGSEA.